The subject of this entry is one T cell receptor beta chain. Its antigen is currently unknown. These data belong to a study of OX40 agonist ivuxolimab in advanced cancers. Overall study results and limits: Dosing at 0.1 to 3.0 mg/kg was accompanied by clonal expansion of CD4+ and CD8+ blood T cells by week 6.

V was trimmed by 10 bases and J by 11 bases, leaving 23 bases between them. This CDR3 contains 13 residues. Germline V gives CDR1 MNHEY, CDR2 SVGAGI. Some clones are missing from TCRdb's copy, which holds only in-frame ones; the method was immunoSEQ multiplex PCR. Of about 98,000 clones detected, 70% to 90% appear once; the ten largest clones hold approximately 0.54%. The chain is built from TRBV6-5 and TRBJ1-1, with a tentative D call TRBD1 (5 bases). The sequences come from CD4+ or CD8+ T cells sorted from blood, collected in a trial of the OX40 agonist ivuxolimab. This clonotype originated in an adult with an advanced solid tumor such as melanoma, head and neck, liver or kidney cancer. The DNA of the CDR3 is TGTGCCACCTCCCTGACAGTTGAGTTCCAGGCTTTCTTT. Protein sequence: CATSLTVEFQAFF.